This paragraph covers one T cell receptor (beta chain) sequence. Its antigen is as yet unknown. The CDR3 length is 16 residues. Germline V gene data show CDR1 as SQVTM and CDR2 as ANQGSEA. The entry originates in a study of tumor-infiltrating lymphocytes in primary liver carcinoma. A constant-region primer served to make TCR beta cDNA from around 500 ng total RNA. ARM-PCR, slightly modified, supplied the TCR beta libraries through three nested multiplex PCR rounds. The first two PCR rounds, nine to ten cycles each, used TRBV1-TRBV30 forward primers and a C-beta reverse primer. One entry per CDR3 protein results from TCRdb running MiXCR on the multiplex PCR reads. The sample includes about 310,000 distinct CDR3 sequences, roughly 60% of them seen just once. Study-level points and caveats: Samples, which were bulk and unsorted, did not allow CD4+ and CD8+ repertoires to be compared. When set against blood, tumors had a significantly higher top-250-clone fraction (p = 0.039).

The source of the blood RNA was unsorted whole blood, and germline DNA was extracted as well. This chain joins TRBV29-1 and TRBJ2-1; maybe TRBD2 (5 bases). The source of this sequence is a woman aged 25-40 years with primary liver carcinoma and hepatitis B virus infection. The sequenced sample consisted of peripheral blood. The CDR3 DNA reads TGCAGTGGATTGGGCGTCGGGTGGAGGCCCCCAGATGAGCAGTTCTTC. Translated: CSGLGVGWRPPDEQFF.